One sample yielded the 4 T cell receptor beta chains listed below, sequenced in a study of human T cells and chemical hapten exposure. Unseparated into fractions, whole blood served as the source from which total RNA was extracted. A single record per CDR3 protein comes from TCRdb applying MiXCR to the 5' RACE reads. In the table there are 110,000 or so distinct CDR3 sequences, approximately 20% of which are singletons. The source is a human donor in good health.

The chain has TRBV28 and TRBJ1-1; D unclear. From germline, CDR1 is MDHEN and CDR2 SYDVKM. V was cut by 8 bases and J by 0 bases, with 13 bases left in between. The CDR3 runs to 14 residues. The CDR3: CASERRTMNTEAFF. The DNA for the CDR3 is TGTGCCAGCGAGAGGAGGACCATGAACACTGAAGCTTTCTTT.

V and J are TRBV19 and TRBJ1-5, with D perhaps matching TRBD1 (6 bases). Germline V gene sequence: CDR1 LNHDA, CDR2 SQIVND (reference sequence). V dropped 9 bases and J dropped 5 bases, with 20 bases sitting between them. CDR3 size: 15 residues. CDR3 residues: CASGPRGGPDQPQHF. The CDR3 nucleotides read TGTGCCAGCGGACCACGGGGGGGGCCGGATCAGCCCCAGCATTTT.

The chain is built from TRBV7-8 and TRBJ1-5, with a possible D match to TRBD1 (6 bases). The ends were cut back, 5 bases at V and 3 bases at J, with 14 bases in the middle. The germline V gene has CDR1 SGHVS and CDR2 FQNEAQ. The CDR3 is 15 residues long. The CDR3, as DNA: TGTGCCAGCAGCGAGGGGGAGGGCCCCAATCAGCCCCAGCATTTT. As protein: CASSEGEGPNQPQHF.

This sequence joins TRBV7-9 and TRBJ2-1, with no clear D. Per germline, CDR1 SEHNR and CDR2 FQNEAQ (reference sequence). V was clipped by 5 bases and J by 7 bases, with 15 bases between them. The CDR3 runs to 14 residues. The CDR3 region is CASSQETLVNEQFF. The CDR3 DNA sequence: TGTGCCAGCAGCCAAGAGACACTCGTGAATGAGCAGTTCTTC.